This T cell receptor (beta chain) originates from a study of shared clonotypes between healthy human individuals. Study as a whole: Serving as donors were two women and a few men, whose ages spanned 18 to 49. General study points: Only blood was sampled; tissue repertoires likely differ.

Terminally differentiated effector memory CD45RA+ cells were excluded from the naive CD8 cells, which were CD45RO-negative and positively selected for CCR7. Sequencing was performed with immunoSEQ multiplex PCR; in TCRdb, only in-frame clones are kept and a portion is missing. The repertoire includes about 2.2 million clones, about 93% of them detected once, and under 2% sits in the top ten. The CDR3 runs 13 residues. CDR1 and CDR2 from the germline V gene are MNHEY and SMNVEV (reference sequence). V was trimmed by 1 base and J by 7 bases, leaving 7 bases between them. Note on this clone: What it binds is unknown.

The material sequenced was naive CD8+ T cells from PBMCs. The chain is built from TRBV27 and TRBJ1-4; D unclear. This TCR came from a man younger than 35 in good health. Some clones in this sample may be carry-over from other donors' samples. The CDR3 region has the DNA TGTGCCAGCAGTTTATGGCACGGTGAAAAACTGTTTTTT. Translated: CASSLWHGEKLFF.